This T cell receptor (beta chain) was sequenced during a study of human T cells and chemical hapten exposure. Study information: On the upper back, patch tests were applied with 0.01% DPC and read at 6 days.

This clonotype was seen only a few times. The CDR3 consists of 15 residues. The J segment lost 5 bases and the V segment lost 4 bases, leaving 6 bases of the junction unmatched. Time point of the sample: patch test 2, 6 weeks after DPC sensitization. The treatment here: therapeutic diphenylcyclopropenone sensitization with weekly scalp DPC. Every patch test was put on after a blood sample was taken. TCRdb reprocessed the RACE reads with MiXCR, giving one entry per CDR3 protein. The table includes more than 85,000 distinct CDR3 sequences, approximately 8.8% detected once. This specimen was whole blood, taken in connection with sensitization to the hapten diphenylcyclopropenone (DPC). The chain employs TRBV12-3 or TRBV12-4 and TRBJ2-2; 8 bases agree with TRBD1. The TCR comes from a woman between 40 and 50 years old with alopecia areata. Some clones in this sample may be carry-over from other donors' samples. The CDR3 DNA reads TGTGCCAGCAGTTATCGACAGGGGAGGACCGGGGAGCTGTTTTTT. Its translation is CASSYRQGRTGELFF.